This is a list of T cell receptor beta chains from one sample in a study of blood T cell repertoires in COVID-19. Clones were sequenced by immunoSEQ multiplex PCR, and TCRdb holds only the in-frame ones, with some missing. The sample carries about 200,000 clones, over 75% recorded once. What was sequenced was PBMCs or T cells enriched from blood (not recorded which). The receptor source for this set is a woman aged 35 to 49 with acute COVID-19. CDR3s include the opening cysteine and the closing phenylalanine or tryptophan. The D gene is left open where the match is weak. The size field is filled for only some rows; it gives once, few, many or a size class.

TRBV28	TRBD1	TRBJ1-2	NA	CASRVGQGANYGYTF	TGTGCCAGCAGGGTGGGACAGGGAGCTAACTATGGCTACACCTTC
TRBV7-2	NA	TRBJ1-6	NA	CASSLAGGENNSPLHF	TGTGCCAGCAGCTTAGCGGGGGGAGAAAATAATTCACCCCTCCACTTT
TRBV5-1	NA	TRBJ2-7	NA	CASSLSVGVPYEQYF	TGCGCCAGCAGCTTGTCAGTGGGAGTACCCTACGAGCAGTACTTC
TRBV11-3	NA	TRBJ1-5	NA	CASSLVPVGESYQPQHF	TGTGCCAGCAGCTTAGTTCCAGTCGGGGAAAGTTATCAGCCCCAGCATTTT
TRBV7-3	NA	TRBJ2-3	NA	CASSLLGGQFTDTQYF	TGTGCCAGCAGCTTACTAGGGGGACAATTCACAGATACGCAGTATTTT
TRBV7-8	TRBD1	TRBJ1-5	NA	CASSLGQGNQPQHF	TGTGCCAGCAGCTTAGGACAGGGAAATCAGCCCCAGCATTTT
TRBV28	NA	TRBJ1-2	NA	CASRGAVVTPGYTF	TGTGCCAGCAGGGGGGCGGTGGTCACGCCCGGCTACACCTTC
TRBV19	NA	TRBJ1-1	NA	CASSLQPLNTEAFF	TGTGCCAGTAGTCTACAGCCTTTGAACACTGAAGCTTTCTTT
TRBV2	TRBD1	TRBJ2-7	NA	CASRGRDRVYEQYF	TGTGCCAGCAGGGGTCGAGACAGGGTGTACGAGCAGTACTTC
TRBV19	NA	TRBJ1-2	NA	CASSIDRPGSSGYTF	TGTGCCAGTAGTATAGATCGTCCAGGCTCCTCAGGCTACACCTTC
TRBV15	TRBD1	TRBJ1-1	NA	CATSTAQGITEAFF	TGTGCCACCAGCACGGCACAGGGGATCACTGAAGCTTTCTTT
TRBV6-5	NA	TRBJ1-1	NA	CASTHAWGRDTEAFF	TGTGCCAGCACCCATGCGTGGGGCCGGGACACTGAAGCTTTCTTT
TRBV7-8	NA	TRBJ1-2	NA	CASSLRQGTATPSRRDGYTF	NA
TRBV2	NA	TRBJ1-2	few	CASSEEQGSYGYTF	TGTGCCAGCAGTGAGGAACAGGGAAGCTATGGCTACACCTTC
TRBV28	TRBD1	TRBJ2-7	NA	CASSRTGTYEQYF	TGTGCCAGCAGTAGGACAGGGACCTACGAGCAGTACTTC
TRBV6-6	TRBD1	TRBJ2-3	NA	CASSYRGSGTDTQYF	TGTGCCAGCAGCTACAGGGGATCGGGCACAGATACGCAGTATTTT
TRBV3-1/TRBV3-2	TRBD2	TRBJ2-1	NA	CASSQDSTSGGDYNEQFF	TGTGCCAGCAGCCAAGATAGTACTAGCGGGGGGGACTACAATGAGCAGTTCTTC
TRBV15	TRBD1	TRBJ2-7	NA	CATSSPGTGPGDEQYF	TGTGCCACCAGCAGCCCCGGGACAGGCCCAGGGGACGAGCAGTACTTC
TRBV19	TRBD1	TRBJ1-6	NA	CASSAGQGNSPLHF	TGTGCCAGTAGTGCCGGACAGGGGAATTCACCCCTCCACTTT
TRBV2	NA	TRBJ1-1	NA	CASSRLIPSGAEAFF	TGTGCCAGCAGCCGCCTTATTCCGTCCGGGGCTGAAGCTTTCTTT
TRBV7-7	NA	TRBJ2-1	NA	CASSLGLEVYNEQFF	TGTGCTAGCAGCCTCGGCCTGGAGGTCTACAATGAGCAGTTCTTC
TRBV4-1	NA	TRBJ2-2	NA	CASTSGRRSGELFF	TGCGCCAGCACGAGTGGCAGGAGGAGCGGGGAGCTGTTTTTT
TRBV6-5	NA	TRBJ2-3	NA	CASSLGQHSTDTQYF	TGTGCCAGCAGCCTAGGACAGCATAGCACAGATACGCAGTATTTT
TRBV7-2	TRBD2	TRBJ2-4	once	CASSSTLSGVGIQYF	TGTGCCAGCAGCTCTACGCTTAGCGGGGTTGGGATTCAGTACTTC
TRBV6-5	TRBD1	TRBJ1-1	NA	CASSYSLQGDLEAFF	TGTGCCAGCAGTTACTCGTTACAGGGGGACCTTGAAGCTTTCTTT
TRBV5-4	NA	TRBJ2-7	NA	CASSLGAGSYEQYF	TGTGCCAGCAGCCTGGGGGCAGGGTCCTACGAGCAGTACTTC
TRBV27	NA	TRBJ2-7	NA	CASSFRTPREGQYF	TGTGCCAGCAGTTTCCGGACTCCCCGAGAAGGGCAGTACTTC